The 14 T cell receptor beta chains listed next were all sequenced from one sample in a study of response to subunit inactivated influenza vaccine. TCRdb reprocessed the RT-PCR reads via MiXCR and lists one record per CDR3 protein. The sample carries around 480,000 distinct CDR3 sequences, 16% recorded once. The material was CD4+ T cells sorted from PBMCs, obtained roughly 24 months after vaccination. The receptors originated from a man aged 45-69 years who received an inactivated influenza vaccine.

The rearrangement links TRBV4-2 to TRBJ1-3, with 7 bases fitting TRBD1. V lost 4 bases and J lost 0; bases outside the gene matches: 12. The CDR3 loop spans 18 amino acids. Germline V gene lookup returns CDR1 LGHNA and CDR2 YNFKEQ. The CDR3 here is CASSRQRQGRSSGNTIYF. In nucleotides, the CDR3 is TGTGCCAGCAGCCGCCAAAGACAGGGTAGAAGCTCTGGAAACACCATATATTTT.

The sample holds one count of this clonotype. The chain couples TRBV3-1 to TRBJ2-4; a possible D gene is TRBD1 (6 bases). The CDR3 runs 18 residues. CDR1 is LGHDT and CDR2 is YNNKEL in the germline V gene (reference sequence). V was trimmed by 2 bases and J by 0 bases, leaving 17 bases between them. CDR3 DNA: TGTGCCAGCAGCCAATCCGGGACAAGAGCTTTAGCCAAAAACATTCAGTACTTC. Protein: CASSQSGTRALAKNIQYF.

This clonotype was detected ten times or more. Here the CDR3 reads CASSLISNQPQHF. Here the CDR3 DNA reads TGTGCCAGCAGTTTAATCAGCAATCAGCCCCAGCATTTT. This chain uses TRBV12-3 or TRBV12-4 with TRBJ1-5; D is unresolved. This CDR3 is built from 13 residues. Trimming pared 2 bases from V and 1 base from J, leaving 3 bases between.

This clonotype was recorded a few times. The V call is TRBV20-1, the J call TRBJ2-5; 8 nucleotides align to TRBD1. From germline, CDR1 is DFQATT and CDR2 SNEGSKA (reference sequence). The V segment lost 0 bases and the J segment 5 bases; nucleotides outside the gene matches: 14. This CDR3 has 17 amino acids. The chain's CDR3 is CSARDPLIRGLMETQYF. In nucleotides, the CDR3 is TGCAGTGCTAGAGATCCCCTAATCAGGGGGCTTATGGAGACCCAGTACTTC.

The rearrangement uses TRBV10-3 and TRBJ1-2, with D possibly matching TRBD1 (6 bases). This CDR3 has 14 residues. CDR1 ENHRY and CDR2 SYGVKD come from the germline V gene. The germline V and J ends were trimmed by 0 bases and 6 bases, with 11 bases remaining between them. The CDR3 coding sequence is TGTGCCATCAGTGAGTCGGGACAAAGGAATGGCTACACCTTC. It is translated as CAISESGQRNGYTF.

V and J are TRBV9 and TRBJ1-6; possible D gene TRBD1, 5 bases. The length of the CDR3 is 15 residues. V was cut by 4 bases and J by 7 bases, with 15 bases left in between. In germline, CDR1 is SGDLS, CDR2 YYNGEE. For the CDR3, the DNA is TGTGCCAGCAGCAAGTTGGGGGTTCCGAATTCACCCCTCCACTTT. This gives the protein CASSKLGVPNSPLHF.

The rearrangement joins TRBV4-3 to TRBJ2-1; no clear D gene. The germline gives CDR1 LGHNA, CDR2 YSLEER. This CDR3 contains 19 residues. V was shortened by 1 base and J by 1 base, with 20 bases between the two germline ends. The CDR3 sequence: CASSQGIDSLKWSYNEQFF. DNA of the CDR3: TGCGCCAGCAGCCAAGGCATTGATAGTTTGAAGTGGTCCTACAATGAGCAGTTCTTC.

CDR3 amino acids: CASNDRGGETQYF. CDR3 nucleotide sequence: TGCGCCAGCAACGACAGGGGGGGAGAGACCCAGTACTTC. The J gene is TRBJ2-5, the V gene TRBV10-1; 9 nucleotides line up with TRBD1. The CDR3 runs 13 residues. The V gene end was trimmed by 7 bases and the J gene end by 4 bases; junction bases not matched to a gene: 4. Germline assignment: CDR1 WNHNN and CDR2 SYGVQD (reference sequence).

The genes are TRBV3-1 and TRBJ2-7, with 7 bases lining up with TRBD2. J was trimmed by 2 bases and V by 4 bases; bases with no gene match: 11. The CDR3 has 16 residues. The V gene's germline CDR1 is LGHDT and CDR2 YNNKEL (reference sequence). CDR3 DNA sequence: TGTGCCAGCAGCCTCAGGGCGGGAGCCTTCCCCTACGAGCAGTACTTC. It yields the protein CASSLRAGAFPYEQYF.

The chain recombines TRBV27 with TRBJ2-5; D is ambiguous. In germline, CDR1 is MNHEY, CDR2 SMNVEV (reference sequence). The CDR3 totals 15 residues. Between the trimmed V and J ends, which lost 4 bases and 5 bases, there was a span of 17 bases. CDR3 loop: CASSSLGRARETQYF. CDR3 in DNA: TGTGCCAGCAGTTCTCTTGGACGGGCCCGTGAGACCCAGTACTTC.

The CDR3 DNA follows: TGCAGTGCTAGTTCCATGAGCGGGCCCAACACTGAAGCTTTCTTT. It codes for CSASSMSGPNTEAFF. The V gene is TRBV20-1, the J gene TRBJ1-1; D gene uncertain. In germline, CDR1 is DFQATT, CDR2 SNEGSKA (reference sequence). V lost 3 bases, J lost 2 bases, and 16 bases lay in between. The CDR3 is made up of 15 amino acids.

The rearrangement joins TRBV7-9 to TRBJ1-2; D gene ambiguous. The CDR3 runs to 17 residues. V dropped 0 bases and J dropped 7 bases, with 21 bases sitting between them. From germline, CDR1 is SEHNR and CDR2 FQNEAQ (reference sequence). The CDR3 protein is CASSLALAVAIPAGYTF. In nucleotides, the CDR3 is TGTGCCAGCAGCTTAGCGTTGGCAGTCGCAATACCGGCTGGCTACACCTTC.

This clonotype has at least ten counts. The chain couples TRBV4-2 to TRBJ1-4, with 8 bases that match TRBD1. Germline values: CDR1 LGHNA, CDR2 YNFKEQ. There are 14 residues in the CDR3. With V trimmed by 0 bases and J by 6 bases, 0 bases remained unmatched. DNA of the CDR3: TGTGCCAGCAGCCAAGAACAGGGGGATGAAAAACTGTTTTTT. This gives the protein CASSQEQGDEKLFF.

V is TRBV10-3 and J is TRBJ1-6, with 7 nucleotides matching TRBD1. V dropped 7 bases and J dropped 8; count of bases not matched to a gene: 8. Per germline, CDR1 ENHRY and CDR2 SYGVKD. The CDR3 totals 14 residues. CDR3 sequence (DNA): TGTGCCATCACCGAGGGGACAGATTATTCACCCCTCCACTTT. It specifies CAITEGTDYSPLHF.